The 9 T cell receptor beta chains below come from one sample, sequenced in a study of T cell changes during pregnancy in multiple sclerosis. Clones were read by immunoSEQ multiplex PCR, and TCRdb kept only the in-frame ones, dropping some. The sample has tens of thousands of clones, roughly 93% seen once. This material consisted of peripheral blood, taken in the second trimester of pregnancy. These receptor sequences come from a female donor with multiple sclerosis, enrolled in a pregnancy study.

This chain joins TRBV7-9 and TRBJ1-5; TRBD1 agrees at 10 bases. Germline CDR1 is SEHNR and CDR2 is FQNEAQ (reference sequence). V shed 1 base and J 0 bases; nucleotides not matched to a gene: 6. The CDR3 is made up of 18 amino acids. CDR3: CASSLVGQGFYSNQPQHF. CDR3 bases: TGTGCCAGCAGCTTAGTGGGACAGGGGTTCTATAGCAATCAGCCCCAGCATTTT.

The genes are TRBV4-3 and TRBJ1-1; 7 bases match TRBD1. J was trimmed by 0 bases and V by 3 bases; bases with no gene match: 13. Germline loops: CDR1 LGHNA, CDR2 YSLEER. There are 18 residues in the CDR3. CDR3 nucleotide sequence: TGCGCCAGCAGCCAGAATCCACAGGGGTTCCTTATGAACACTGAAGCTTTCTTT. Its translation is CASSQNPQGFLMNTEAFF.

The chain employs TRBV4-3 and TRBJ1-2, with D possibly TRBD1 on 5 matching bases. V was trimmed by 0 bases and J by 8 bases, leaving 10 bases between them. The germline CDR1 and CDR2 sequences are LGHNA and YSLEER. The CDR3 has 13 amino acids. The CDR3 sequence: CASSQDRRGGYTF. CDR3 DNA: TGCGCCAGCAGCCAAGATCGGAGGGGCGGCTACACCTTC.

The chain uses TRBV7-9 and TRBJ1-1; D uncertain. This CDR3 is 12 amino acids long. Germline lookup yields CDR1 SEHNR and CDR2 FQNEAQ (reference sequence). V lost 5 bases and J 6 bases, leaving 10 bases between the germline ends. The CDR3 spells CASSPRVSEAFF. The CDR3, as DNA: TGTGCCAGCAGCCCGCGGGTTTCTGAAGCTTTCTTT.

This rearrangement joins TRBV25-1 to TRBJ2-1; D uncertain. The ends were cut back, 6 bases at V and 6 bases at J, with 9 bases in the middle. This CDR3 region has 12 residues. The germline CDR1 and CDR2 sequences are MGHDK and SYGVNS. CDR3 amino acids: CASSVLGNEQFF. In DNA form, the CDR3 reads TGTGCCAGCAGCGTCCTAGGCAATGAGCAGTTCTTC.

This chain uses TRBV30 with TRBJ2-1; 8 bases map to TRBD2. Germline CDR1 is GTSNPN and CDR2 is SVGIG (reference sequence). J was trimmed by 2 bases and V by 3 bases; bases with no gene match: 3. The CDR3 loop spans 14 amino acids. The CDR3 spells CAWSPGGPYNEQFF. DNA for the CDR3: TGTGCCTGGAGCCCGGGGGGGCCCTACAATGAGCAGTTCTTC.

The gene calls are TRBV7-9 and TRBJ1-1; a weak D match, TRBD1 (6 bases). This CDR3 has 13 residues. Trimming left V 4 bases short and J 9 bases short, with 15 bases between. Germline CDR1 SEHNR, CDR2 FQNEAQ (reference sequence). CDR3 sequence reads: CASSSTQGHKAFF. As DNA, the CDR3 is TGTGCCAGCAGCTCTACCCAGGGGCACAAAGCTTTCTTT. The full variable domain, rest sourced from reference TRBV7-9 and TRBJ1-1, is DTGVSQNPRHKITKRGQNVTFRCDPISEHNRLYWYRQTLGQGPEFLTYFQNEAQLEKSRLLSDRFSAERPKGSFSTLEIQRTEQGDSAMYLCASSSTQGHKAFFGQGTRLTVV.

V and J are TRBV7-9 and TRBJ1-6; the D is unclear. Germline values: CDR1 SEHNR, CDR2 FQNEAQ (reference sequence). This CDR3 spans 18 amino acids. V was clipped by 4 bases and J by 2 bases, with 18 bases between them. The CDR3 coding sequence is TGTGCCAGCAGCTCTCCTTCGCGTCGTACGACCTATAATTCACCCCTCCACTTT. It yields the protein CASSSPSRRTTYNSPLHF.

The V call is TRBV5-6, the J call TRBJ2-4; the match to TRBD2 covers 7 bases. The germline V gene encodes CDR1 SGHDT and CDR2 YYEEEE. Trimming removed 6 bases from V and 0 bases from J; junction bases left unmatched: 18. The CDR3 covers 19 residues. The CDR3 coding sequence is TGTGCCAGCACCCTACGTGGGGGAGGGTTCCAAATAGCCAAAAACATTCAGTACTTC. It encodes CASTLRGGGFQIAKNIQYF.